This T cell receptor (beta chain) was sequenced during a study of T cells in Graves' hyperthyroidism and ophthalmopathy. General study points: Classification by a 13 V-J model distinguished ophthalmopathy from stable hyperthyroidism.

The V and J ends lost 2 bases and 0 bases, in that order; junction bases with no gene match: 0. CDR1 MNHNS and CDR2 SASEGT come from the germline V gene. This CDR3 spans 14 amino acids. Regarding this clonotype: The antigen is undetermined.

Authors of the study amplified TCR beta CDR3 regions from RNA transcripts. The study used the HTBI primer set for a first-round RT-PCR of the TCR CDR3. TCRdb re-called the multiplex PCR reads through MiXCR, storing one row per CDR3 protein. The sample holds over 700,000 distinct CDR3 sequences, around 19% seen once. Patients were excluded because of uncontrolled infection, other autoimmune disease, pregnancy or lactation. In making diagnoses, clinical symptoms, serum thyroxine and TRAb, thyroid ultrasound and orbital computed tomography were all used. A sample of blood taken at first hyperthyroidism diagnosis preceded any ophthalmopathy symptoms.

The rearrangement uses TRBV6-1 and TRBJ2-7, with TRBD2 matching over 8 bases. The sequence came from a woman in her forties or fifties with Graves' hyperthyroidism that later progressed to Graves' ophthalmopathy. Sequences were obtained from blood. Here the CDR3 reads CASSESGGSYEQYF. CDR3 nucleotide sequence: TGTGCCAGCAGTGAAAGCGGGGGCTCCTACGAGCAGTACTTC.